Listed below are T cell receptor beta chains from one sample, sequenced in a study of regulatory T cells in long-lasting Graves disease. TCRdb ran MiXCR on the multiplex PCR reads and lists one entry per CDR3 protein. Found here are over 300,000 distinct CDR3 sequences, roughly 16% of them singletons; the top ten hold 22%. The sample here was peripheral blood mononuclear cells (PBMCs), taken at new diagnosis, from a patient treated with antithyroid drugs. These receptors came from a female donor with Graves disease. CDR3s include the opening cysteine and the closing phenylalanine or tryptophan.

V gene: TRBV9; J gene: TRBJ1-6; CDR3 protein: CASSASPGSNSPLHF
V gene: TRBV28; J gene: TRBJ2-7; CDR3 protein: CASSPTTVYEQYF
V gene: TRBV20-1; J gene: TRBJ2-2; CDR3 protein: CSALAGGSIGELFF
V gene: TRBV6-2/TRBV6-3; J gene: TRBJ2-7; CDR3 protein: CASSRRQDSSYEQYF
V gene: TRBV28; J gene: TRBJ1-5; CDR3 protein: CASSSEGIQPQHF
V gene: TRBV5-1; J gene: TRBJ1-3; CDR3 protein: CASSFGTASGNTIYF
V gene: TRBV19; J gene: TRBJ1-1; CDR3 protein: CASSIGGMNTEAFF
V gene: TRBV20-1; J gene: TRBJ2-1; CDR3 protein: CSAYGAGGRNNEQFF
V gene: TRBV28; J gene: TRBJ2-4; CDR3 protein: CASSFGWEGGLAKNIQYF
V gene: TRBV28; J gene: TRBJ2-1; CDR3 protein: CAGTSGSSYNEQFF